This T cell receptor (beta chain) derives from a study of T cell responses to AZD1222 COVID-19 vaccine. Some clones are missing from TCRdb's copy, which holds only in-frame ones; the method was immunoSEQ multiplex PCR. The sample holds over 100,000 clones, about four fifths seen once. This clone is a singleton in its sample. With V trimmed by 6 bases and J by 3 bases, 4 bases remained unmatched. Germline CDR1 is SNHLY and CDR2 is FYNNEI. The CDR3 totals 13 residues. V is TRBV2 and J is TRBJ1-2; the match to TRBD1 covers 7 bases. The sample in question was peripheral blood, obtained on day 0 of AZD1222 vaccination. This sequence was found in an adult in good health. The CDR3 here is CASRPGTDYGYTF. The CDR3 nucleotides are TGTGCCAGCAGACCCGGGACAGACTATGGCTACACCTTC.